A single sample gave rise to the 10 T cell receptor beta chains below, sequenced in a study of shared clonotypes between healthy human individuals. Method: immunoSEQ multiplex PCR; TCRdb's copy keeps in-frame clones and lacks some. Of under 2,500,000 clones in the sample, nearly 97% were seen once. Specimen: naive CD4+ T cells sorted from blood. Noted subset: CD45RA+ positively selected. These receptors came from a man younger than 35 in good health.

The genes are TRBV10-1 and TRBJ1-2; D is undetermined. Trimming left V 6 bases short and J 2 bases short, with 10 bases between. CDR3 size: 13 residues. Germline CDR1 WNHNN, CDR2 SYGVQD (reference sequence). CDR3 protein: CASSLDGNYGYTF. The CDR3 DNA follows: TGCGCCAGCAGCCTCGACGGGAACTATGGCTACACCTTC.

This clone has only one observation. The J gene is TRBJ2-1, the V gene TRBV4-3; no firm D call. V lost 0 bases and J lost 6, with 6 bases in between. Germline CDR1 and CDR2: LGHNA and YSLEER. The CDR3 is 13 residues long. The CDR3 spells CASSQDWSNEQFF. CDR3 in DNA: TGCGCCAGCAGCCAAGATTGGAGCAATGAGCAGTTCTTC.

The rearrangement joins TRBV14 to TRBJ1-6; 7 bases map to TRBD1. The CDR3 has 15 amino acids. Germline V lookup: CDR1 SGHDN, CDR2 FVKESK. The trim removed 1 base at V and 6 bases at J, leaving 3 bases unmatched. This CDR3 is CASSQAGQTNSPLHF. In DNA, the CDR3 is TGTGCCAGCAGCCAAGCGGGACAGACTAATTCACCCCTCCACTTT.

The chain couples TRBV29-1 to TRBJ2-3, with D maybe TRBD2 (6 bases). The CDR3 loop spans 15 amino acids. Deletions cut 7 bases from V and 1 base from J, with 18 bases between. Germline V lookup: CDR1 SQVTM, CDR2 ANQGSEA. CDR3 coding DNA: TGCAGCGGTTCGGGGTCGGCGGGGCGCACAGATACGCAGTATTTT. It translates to CSGSGSAGRTDTQYF.

The chain combines TRBV2 with TRBJ1-5; maybe TRBD1 (5 bases). The germline V and J ends were trimmed by 4 bases and 7 bases, with 17 bases remaining between them. Germline assignment: CDR1 SNHLY and CDR2 FYNNEI. The CDR3 has 15 amino acids. The CDR3 is CASSGGPGVQQPQHF. The CDR3 DNA is TGTGCCAGCAGTGGGGGACCCGGGGTCCAACAGCCCCAGCATTTT.

V gene TRBV7-2 combines with J gene TRBJ2-1; D gene unclear. The CDR3 runs to 16 residues. From germline, CDR1 is SGHTA and CDR2 FQGNSA. Trimming shortened V by 2 bases and J by 7 bases, and 18 bases separated the two germline ends. The CDR3 nucleotides read TGTGCCAGCAGCTTACAGAGACCTCCCTTTGCAAATGAGCAGTTCTTC. Protein: CASSLQRPPFANEQFF.

This sequence joins TRBV10-1 and TRBJ2-1, with 9 nucleotides matching TRBD2. V lost 3 bases, J lost 6 bases, and 15 bases stayed unmatched. The CDR3 covers 18 residues. Germline V gives CDR1 WNHNN, CDR2 SYGVQD (reference sequence). CDR3 amino acids: CASSEGAASGKRGNEQFF. The CDR3, as DNA: TGCGCCAGCAGTGAAGGGGCGGCTAGCGGGAAGAGGGGCAATGAGCAGTTCTTC.

The rearrangement links TRBV25-1 to TRBJ2-7; D gene uncertain. Germline V gene sequence: CDR1 MGHDK, CDR2 SYGVNS. The CDR3 contains 14 residues. Deletions cut 3 bases from V and 3 bases from J, with 12 bases between. CDR3 sequence: CASSETGPLYEQYF. The CDR3 nucleotides are TGTGCCAGCAGTGAGACGGGCCCCCTCTACGAGCAGTACTTC.

This chain links TRBV10-3 with TRBJ2-5, with D possibly being TRBD1 or TRBD2 (6 bases each). CDR3 length equals 13 residues. With 10 bases removed from V and 1 base from J, the gap between germline ends came to 13 bases. CDR1 and CDR2 (germline): ENHRY, SYGVKD. CDR3 in amino acids: CATATGAQETQYF. CDR3 nucleotide sequence: TGTGCCACCGCCACGGGGGCCCAAGAGACCCAGTACTTC.

This clone was found once. The V and J genes are TRBV6-5 and TRBJ2-7; 11 bases align to TRBD1. CDR3 size: 15 residues. V trimming: 0 bases; J trimming: 6 bases; junction bases outside the gene matches: 4. Germline V gene sequence: CDR1 MNHEY, CDR2 SVGAGI. The CDR3: CASSYSLGQGVEQYF. The CDR3 DNA reads TGTGCCAGCAGTTACTCCCTGGGACAGGGGGTCGAGCAGTACTTC.